This T cell receptor beta chain came from a study of early T cells in non-severe SARS-CoV-2 infection (TCRdb year 2021). For the wider study: Because TCR sequencing was done on bulk RNA from unsorted whole blood, the alpha and beta chains could not be paired. The full study reports these points: VDJdb matching was skewed toward anti-spike CD8 responses, so virus-specific expansions were likely underestimated and private and CD4 specificities were missed.

CDR3 length: 16 amino acids, cysteine to phenylalanine. Only CDR3 DNA remains: 48 bases, in frame from the first base. CDR1 is given as SGHDT and CDR2 as YYEEEE, both from the germline V gene. A distance of 19 bases separates the germline ends of V and J, which lose 2 bases and 5 bases respectively. Receptors were amplified or captured by 5' RACE. Sequencing relied on a NextSeq 500. The TCR library protocol attached unique molecular identifiers to individual cDNA molecules to correct for sequencing error and PCR bias. Sequencing covered both TCR alpha and beta chains, and within each sample the abundances of alpha and beta sequences were tightly co-correlated. Per the source publication's procedure: Decombinator V4 was used to perform V gene, J gene and CDR3 annotation of TCR sequences. Expanded TCRs were defined as changing significantly between any two time points under a Poisson model with p below 0.0001. TCR abundances were normalised to the total number of TCRs sequenced per sample and were expressed as counts per million. TRAV1-2 paired with TRAJ12, TRAJ20 or TRAJ33 defined MAIT TCRs, while TRAV10 paired with TRAJ18 defined iNKT TCRs. VDJdb, accessed 1 November 2021, was searched for CMV, EBV and SARS-CoV-2 annotated TCRs, with TCRs annotated for multiple antigens excluded. TCRdb trimmed the raw reads at Q25, called clones with MiXCR and kept productive beta chains. A single entry per CDR3 protein holds the most common genes and DNA from its merged rows. Clone size and V and J calls follow TCRdb, not the original study. The sample yields about 52,000 distinct CDR3 sequences; approximately 11% were counted once. In total, the top ten clones hold approximately 13% of the sample.

This clonotype was counted ten times or more. The antigen it recognizes is unknown. Base-call qualities are not available, and no considerably larger clone is one nucleotide away. This was a case-control study nested in a cohort of healthcare workers in London, UK, who had nasopharyngeal swab PCR tests and blood samples taken every week. Between 23 and 31 March 2020, the week of the UK lockdown, healthcare workers were enrolled and then followed up weekly for as long as 16 weeks. The chain is encoded by TRBV5-6 joined to TRBJ2-5; the D gene is perhaps TRBD2, from 5 matching bases. This receptor was obtained from an adult who was a healthcare worker with PCR-confirmed SARS-CoV-2 infection or an uninfected control (not recorded which). Sequencing used whole blood. CDR3 sequence: CASSFLSGESDETQYF. The nucleotide sequence reads TGTGCCAGCAGCTTTTTATCCGGGGAGTCCGATGAGACCCAGTACTTC. The entire variable domain, with the stretches around the CDR3 drawn from the reference TRBV5-6 and TRBJ2-5 proteins, is DAGVTQSPTHLIKTRGQQVTLRCSPKSGHDTVSWYQQALGQGPQFIFQYYEEEERQRGNFPDRFSGHQFPNYSSELNVNALLLGDSALYLCASSFLSGESDETQYFGPGTRLLVL.